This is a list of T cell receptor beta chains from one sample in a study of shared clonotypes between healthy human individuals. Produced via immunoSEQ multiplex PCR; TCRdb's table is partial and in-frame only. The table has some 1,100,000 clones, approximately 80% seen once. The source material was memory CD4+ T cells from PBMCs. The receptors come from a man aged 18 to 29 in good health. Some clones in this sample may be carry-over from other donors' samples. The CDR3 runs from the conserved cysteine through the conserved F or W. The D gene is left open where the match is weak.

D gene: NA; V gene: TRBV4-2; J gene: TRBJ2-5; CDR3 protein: CASSLRPQETQYF
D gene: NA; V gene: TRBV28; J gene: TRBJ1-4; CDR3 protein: CASKPGQLYGKLFF
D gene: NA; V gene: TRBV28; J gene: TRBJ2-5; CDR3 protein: CASSLPGKETQYF
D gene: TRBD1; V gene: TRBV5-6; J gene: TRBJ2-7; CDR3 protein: CASSLVKGAASYEQYF
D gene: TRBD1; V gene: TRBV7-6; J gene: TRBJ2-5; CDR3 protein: CASSLPVTGLQETQYF
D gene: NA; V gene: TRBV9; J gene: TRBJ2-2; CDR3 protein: CASSVRAYGELFF
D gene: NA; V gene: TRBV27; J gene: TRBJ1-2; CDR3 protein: CASSFLMAGHYGYTF
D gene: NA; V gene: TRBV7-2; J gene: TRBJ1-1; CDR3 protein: CASSLFVVNTEAFF
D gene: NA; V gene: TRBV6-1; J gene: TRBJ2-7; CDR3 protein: CASRKTELTLYEQYF
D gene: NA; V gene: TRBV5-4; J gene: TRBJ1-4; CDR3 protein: CASSPWGQDNEKLFF
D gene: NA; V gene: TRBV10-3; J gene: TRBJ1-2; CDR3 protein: CAISEGPANGYTF
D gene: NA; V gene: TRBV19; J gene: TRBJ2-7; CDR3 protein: CASSIQLSGAYEQYF
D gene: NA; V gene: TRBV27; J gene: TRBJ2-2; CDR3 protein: CASSLSRRYQAGELFF
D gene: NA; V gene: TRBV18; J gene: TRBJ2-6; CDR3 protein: CASSPSAGTSGANVLTF
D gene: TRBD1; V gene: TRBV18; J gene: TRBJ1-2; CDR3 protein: CASSSGQGQVYGYTF